This T cell receptor (beta chain) came from a study of cytomegalovirus exposure and HLA in healthy donors (dated 2017 in TCRdb). Concerning the study at large: An earlier analysis of approximately 640 of the donors reported 250 to 300 Gb of sequence data and approximately 110 million unique TCR beta sequences from approximately 180 million T cells. An early release that covered about 600 HLA-typed donors contained about 300 gigabases of sequencing data and about 93 million unique TCR sequences. Of the 350 to 450 genotyped donors, 65% to 90% fell in the genetic ancestry cluster associated with self-reported Caucasian donors. The study was designed to test whether signatures of past pathogen exposure could be identified by cataloging public T cell receptors. The study profiled the T cell repertoires of hundreds of subjects by immunosequencing and related them to cytomegalovirus serostatus. Besides the first cohort of approximately 670 subjects, a separate validation cohort made up of roughly 120 different subjects was used. To predict cytomegalovirus infection status, the study brought together high-throughput TCR immunosequencing, statistical association of individual TCRs with disease status, and machine learning. In a later analysis, previously published TCR beta repertoires from hundreds of donors were re-analyzed and high-resolution HLA genotyping was added so that TCR occurrence patterns could be studied. The later analysis used no new phenotypic data to find candidate immune exposures, relying instead on TCR beta sequences and their occurrence across donors. An earlier analysis of roughly 600 of the donors used high-throughput TCR beta sequencing to judge whether each TCR beta V gene segment behaved as functional or pseudogenic. Alongside the repertoire data, information on donor age, sex, ethnicity and CMV serostatus was compiled. A later genetic analysis took genome-wide SNP genotypes for about three fifths of the 666 donors and used that subset as a discovery cohort. All discovery cohort repertoires had been generated using a single sequencing platform. Class I and class II HLA loci were covered by the typing at four-digit resolution. The number of donors typed differed by locus, with about 629-640 for A, B, C, DRB1 and DQB1, around 500 for DQA1, under 610 for DPA1, and around 460 for DPB1. Five DR-DQ haplotypes were handled as single units for association and clustering, since linkage in the cohort was strong. On average, roughly 240,000 unique TCR beta nucleotide sequences were sequenced per donor among 300 to 500 genotyped donors of the cohort, with approximately 18% of those sequences being non-productive. Points the paper makes about the study in general: In vitro tests confirmed that a few of the cytomegalovirus-associated TCR beta chains recognize cytomegalovirus antigens. The cohort was sequenced for TCR beta chains only, and without alpha or paired-chain data the features that could be detected were limited. A further reported finding was that TCR beta sequences accurately predicted the HLA-A and HLA-B alleles for most subjects in the first cohort. Strong co-occurrence of HLA alleles, especially DR and DQ, made assigning TCR associations to individual alleles difficult. In a later analysis, several top co-occurrence clusters were reported to appear linked to parvovirus B19, influenza, CMV and Epstein-Barr virus. Correlated functional status among segregating V segments might be attributable to linkage disequilibrium, but an unknown experimental factor could not be ruled out. Roughly uniform sequencing depth across donors was assumed in presence/absence analyses, although this assumption may not hold. In a later genetic analysis, a missense DCLRE1C variant was associated with V-gene and J-gene trimming of TCR beta chains, and the association was replicated in an independent cohort. In a later analysis, most CMV-associated TCR beta chains were found to appear HLA-restricted, with HLA associations seemingly driven largely by CMV exposure. In both the original and validation cohorts, the classifier was reported to diagnose cytomegalovirus status with high specificity and sensitivity. A later analysis associated roughly 17,000 TCR beta sequences with specific HLA alleles at a false discovery rate of 0.05. The authors suggested that the approach could potentially be generalized to other disease states and immunological phenotypes. Because the 87-base-pair reads could not distinguish some IMGT-functional V segments, including TRBV6-2 and TRBV6-3, those segments were excluded. In an earlier analysis of some 540 of the donors, most TCR beta V segments appeared in productive rearrangements about 90% or about 30% of the time, broadly matching IMGT annotations. Compared with the roughly 700-donor mean, donors in an Asian-associated ancestry cluster had fewer N-insertions in productive TCRs, according to a later genetic analysis. A later analysis found that TCR association rates varied across HLA loci, with DRB1 alleles showing the most associated TCRs and HLA-C alleles the fewest. Most TCR sequences were seen in very few donors, while some public TCRs were found in many individuals. Approximately 16 rarely observed V segments, including chromosome 9 orphons, were excluded from the earlier analysis of approximately 600 of the donors because counts were too low. The study gave a list of more than 150 TCR beta chains associated with cytomegalovirus. The only immune exposure information available for the cohort was CMV serostatus. Compared with equally common non-associated chains, HLA-associated TCR beta chains in a later analysis were more clonally expanded and had lower generation probabilities. The sequencing pipeline was judged likely to have produced a cluster of highly shared sequence variants as a technical artifact. Because HLA typing was unavailable for some donors at each locus, only the typed subset was used in association tests.

A word on this clone: Its recognized antigen is unknown. No much larger clone is present one base from it, and per-base qualities are unavailable.

The cohort comprised several hundred healthy bone marrow donors. All cohort members were sampled while nominally healthy, although unrecorded immune exposures were likely present. The donor tested CMV seronegative and was one of the 352 seronegative cohort members. Every donor gave a peripheral blood sample, and the peripheral blood mononuclear cells from that sample were used for TCR beta sequencing. The Qiagen DNeasy Blood Extraction Kit was used to extract genomic DNA from the blood cell samples. From the cysteine up to the phenylalanine, the CDR3 has a length of 15 residues. Only CDR3 DNA is held: 45 bases, read in frame from base 1. V is trimmed back by 5 bases and J by 4 bases, and the junction contains 9 bases that no gene match accounts for. According to the germline V gene, CDR1 reads SGHAT and CDR2 reads FQNNGV. The method behind the library was the immunoSEQ multiplex PCR assay. For the multiplex PCR, a mixture combining 60 forward primers for TCR Vbeta segments and 13 reverse primers for TCR Jbeta segments was used. A multiplex PCR assay on genomic DNA amplified the CDR3 region of rearranged TCR beta genes. Amplified TCR beta libraries were sequenced as 87-base-pair reads on the Illumina HiSeq System. As for how the authors treated the data: Across the 670 or so repertoires, a later analysis counted 75 million to 90 million unique TCR beta chains, roughly 11 million of which were shared by at least two donors. Raw reads were error-corrected and collapsed into unique sequences with a nearest-neighbor algorithm that merged closely related sequences to remove PCR and sequencing errors. Alignment of CDR3 sequences to IMGT reference sequences was used to assign V, D and J gene segments. For a sequence to be retained, at least a six-nucleotide match to both a V gene segment and a J gene segment was required. Rearrangements were called productive when the CDR3 lacked stop codons and stayed in frame with V and J; all others were non-productive. CDR3 was defined according to IMGT convention as the region running from the second conserved V-encoded cysteine to the conserved J-encoded phenylalanine. Sequences without an unambiguous match to a single V gene segment were excluded from the earlier analysis of over 500 of the donors. In an earlier analysis of approximately 590 of the donors, a V segment was called functional when productive rearrangements were above 56.7%, and segregating when the standard deviation between donors exceeded 5%. A statistical classification framework was built for diagnosing cytomegalovirus status from the catalog of TCR beta chain sequences. In a later analysis, TCR nucleotide sequences were compared against IMGT/GENE-DB human TR gene sequences so that V and J genes could be assigned. In a later analysis, CDR3 sequences and most-parsimonious VDJ recombination scenarios were assigned using the TCRdist pipeline. In a later analysis, each TCR beta chain was defined by its CDR3 amino acid sequence together with its V-gene family, and reads without a unique V-gene family were excluded. A later analysis removed 500 to 650 highly shared, low-generation-probability nucleotide sequences to deal with suspected cross-contamination and a sequencing artifact. For each public chain, a later analysis derived a clonal expansion index from normalized ranks of inferred template counts within each repertoire. In a later analysis, generation probabilities were computed using a VDJ recombination model fitted to out-of-frame rearrangements, and the results were checked against IGoR. A later analysis scored TCR-TCR, TCR-HLA and TCR-CMV co-occurrence with hypergeometric tests, applying a repertoire-size bias correction to TCR pairs. False discovery rates were estimated in a later analysis by permuting HLA or CMV assignments 20 times. In a later analysis, co-occurring TCRs were grouped using DBSCAN, with TCRdist sequence similarity added in when clustering inside HLA-allele-positive subsets. Repertoires with fewer than 30,000 or more than 120,000 public chains, plus five repertoires with anomalous nucleotide sharing, were excluded from co-occurrence clustering. TCRdb took over this immuneACCESS table, retaining in-frame rearrangements with V and J assigned. Such tables are incomplete; in checked studies, under half of the missing clones stem from an unresolved V gene, and the remainder is unexplained. V, J and clone size were drawn from that table, and D and trimming were deduced from the DNA. The sample data list approximately 170,000 clones, and roughly 71% of these were observed just once. The top ten clonotypes cover 1.5% of the sample.

The TCR originated in a girl under 18 in good health and CMV-seronegative. The rearrangement combines TRBV11-2 with TRBJ1-1, and 8 bases in between align with TRBD1. Sequenced sample: PBMCs. The DNA sequence is TGTGCCAGCAGCCCCAATACAGGGGGAGGCACTGAAGCTTTCTTT. It encodes CASSPNTGGGTEAFF. Here the CDR3 is joined to the reference TRBV11-2 and TRBJ1-1 genes, and the full variable domain is: EAGVAQSPRYKIIEKRQSVAFWCNPISGHATLYWYQQILGQGPKLLIQFQNNGVVDDSQLPKDRFSAERLKGVDSTLKIQPAKLEDSAVYLCASSPNTGGGTEAFFGQGTRLTVV.